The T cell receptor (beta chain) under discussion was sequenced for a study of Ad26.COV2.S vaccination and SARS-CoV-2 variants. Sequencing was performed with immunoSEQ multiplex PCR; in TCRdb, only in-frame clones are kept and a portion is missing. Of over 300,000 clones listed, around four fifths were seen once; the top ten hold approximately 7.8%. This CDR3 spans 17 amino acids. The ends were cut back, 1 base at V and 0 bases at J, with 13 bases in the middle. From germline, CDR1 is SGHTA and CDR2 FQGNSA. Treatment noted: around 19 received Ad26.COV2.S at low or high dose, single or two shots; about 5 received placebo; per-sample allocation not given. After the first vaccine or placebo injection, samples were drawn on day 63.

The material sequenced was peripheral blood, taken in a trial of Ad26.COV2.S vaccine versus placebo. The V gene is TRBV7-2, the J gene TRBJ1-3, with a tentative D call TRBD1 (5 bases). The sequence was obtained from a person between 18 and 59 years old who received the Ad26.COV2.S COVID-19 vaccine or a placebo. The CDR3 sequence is CASSLVQGGISGNTIYF. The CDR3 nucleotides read TGTGCCAGCAGCTTAGTCCAGGGTGGAATCTCTGGAAACACCATATATTTT.